The clone carrying this T cell receptor beta chain was observed once. Germline loops: CDR1 MNHEY, CDR2 SVGAGI. V dropped 6 bases and J dropped 1 base, with 9 bases sitting between them. The CDR3 length is 13 residues. These data are taken from a study of blood T cell repertoires in COVID-19. At the level of the study: PBMCs, B-cell-depleted T cells, or T cells were the source of the cDNA or gDNA that made up the material.

In the original workflow: Counts of nucleated cells, estimated from reference gene primer amplification, were obtained. Some clones are missing from TCRdb's copy, which holds only in-frame ones; the method was immunoSEQ multiplex PCR. For V, J and clone size, that table is used; D and trimming come from the DNA. The sample has around 270,000 clones, 70% to 90% seen once. The sequencing input was peripheral blood. The clonotype originates from a young man with active or convalescent COVID-19. V and J are TRBV6-5 and TRBJ1-1; unclear D gene. As DNA, the CDR3 is TGTGCCAGCAGGGGTAGCTGGAACACTGAAGCTTTCTTT. Translated, it gives CASRGSWNTEAFF.